Shown below are 5 T cell receptor beta chains from a single sample sequenced in a study of T cells in Graves' hyperthyroidism and ophthalmopathy. The source material, RNA transcripts, was used to amplify TCR beta CDR3 regions. The TCR CDR3 first-round RT-PCR relied on the HTBI primer set. TCRdb re-derived calls from the multiplex PCR reads in MiXCR, one entry per CDR3 protein. The profile shows fewer than 350,000 distinct CDR3 sequences, over 15% of them singletons. Specimen: blood. All receptors come from a middle-aged woman with Graves' ophthalmopathy.

This clonotype has at least ten counts. It may be a read error: a sequence one base away is much more abundant. The rearrangement uses TRBV19 and TRBJ2-7, with 10 bases that match TRBD2. The CDR3 loop spans 16 amino acids. Germline V gene lookup returns CDR1 LNHDA and CDR2 SQIVND (reference sequence). The CDR3 spells CASSMHRLAGDYEQHF. The CDR3 nucleotides read TGTGCCAGTAGTATGCATCGGCTAGCGGGGGACTACGAGCAGCACTTC.

This clonotype has only a few counts. This chain uses TRBV15 with TRBJ2-5, with 15 bases identical to TRBD2. The germline CDR1 and CDR2 sequences are LNHNV and YYDKDF (reference sequence). The CDR3 spans 18 residues. Trimming at V came to 3 bases and at J to 1 base, leaving 6 bases not matched to a gene. The CDR3 is CATSSSRTSGGAQETQYF. Written as DNA, the CDR3 is TGTGCCACCAGCAGCTCCCGGACTAGCGGGGGGGCCCAAGAGACCCAGTACTTC. The whole variable domain, remainder taken from reference TRBV15 and TRBJ2-5, is DAMVIQNPRYQVTQFGKPVTLSCSQTLNHNVMYWYQQKSSQAPKLLFHYYDKDFNNEADTPDNFQSRRPNTSFCFLDIRSPGLGDTAMYLCATSSSRTSGGAQETQYFGPGTRLLVL.

The J gene is TRBJ1-2, the V gene TRBV12-5, with D hard to call. The V gene lost 5 bases and the J gene lost 2 bases, with 6 bases spanning the gap. This CDR3 has 12 amino acids. CDR1 LGHNT and CDR2 FRNRAP come from the germline V gene. CDR3: CASGEGNYGYTF. DNA of the CDR3: TGTGCTAGTGGTGAAGGGAACTATGGCTACACCTTC.

The sample holds many counts of this clonotype. This may be a read error: a much more frequent sequence differs by one nucleotide. J is TRBJ2-7 and V is TRBV7-3, with 7 bases identical to TRBD1. The CDR3 has 14 residues. Germline V CDR1 and CDR2: SGHTA, FQGTGA. The V gene end was trimmed by 5 bases and the J gene end by 9 bases; junction bases not matched to a gene: 13. CDR3 amino acids: CASSVSQGVGGQYF. The CDR3 coding sequence is TGTGCCAGCAGCGTCTCTCAGGGGGTTGGGGGGCAGTACTTC.

This clonotype occurred many times. The chain recombines TRBV28 with TRBJ1-5; D may be TRBD1 (5 bases). The CDR3 runs 17 residues. The germline V and J ends were trimmed by 2 bases and 0 bases, with 14 bases remaining between them. The germline V gene encodes CDR1 MDHEN and CDR2 SYDVKM. Written as DNA, the CDR3 is TGTGCCAGCAGTTTAAGGATCGGGGGAGCTAGCAATCAGCCCCAGCATTTT. This encodes CASSLRIGGASNQPQHF.